One sample yielded the 21 T cell receptor beta chains listed below, sequenced in a study of blood T cell repertoires in COVID-19 (dated by TCRdb to 2020 to 2021). Libraries were built with the immunoSEQ multiplex PCR assay. In its TCRdb copy, this immuneACCESS table keeps in-frame sequences only and misses some clones. Where compared with another copy, unresolved V genes explain less than half of these, and the others have no known cause. The sample contains 200,000 to 250,000 clones, approximately 83% of them found a single time. The biggest ten clones account for around 7.2% of the sample. Sequencing was carried out using peripheral blood. All receptors derive from a woman between 45 and 65 years old with acute or convalescent COVID-19.

This clone has a single count. The chain employs TRBV7-9 and TRBJ2-1, with 8 nucleotides matching TRBD2. The CDR3 is made up of 14 amino acids. Germline values: CDR1 SEHNR, CDR2 FQNEAQ (reference sequence). V lost 5 bases to trimming and J lost 6 bases; unmatched junction nucleotides: 6. CDR3 nucleotides: TGTGCCAGCAGCCCTGGACTAGCCAGCAATGAGCAGTTCTTC. Its translation is CASSPGLASNEQFF.

The rearrangement links TRBV7-9 to TRBJ2-1; 12 nucleotides align to TRBD2. With 1 base clipped from V and 1 base from J, the junction kept 8 bases outside the gene matches. This CDR3 region has 19 residues. Per the germline V gene, CDR1 is SEHNR and CDR2 is FQNEAQ (reference sequence). CDR3 sequence (DNA): TGTGCCAGCAGCTTAGGTACTGCCGGGACTAGCGGGTCCTACAATGAGCAGTTCTTC. Translated: CASSLGTAGTSGSYNEQFF.

The chain uses TRBV5-1 and TRBJ2-1, with D possibly being TRBD1 (6 bases). Germline CDR1 is SGHRS and CDR2 is YFSETQ. The CDR3 totals 16 residues. V lost 4 bases and J lost 4, with 18 bases in between. CDR3 coding DNA: TGCGCCAGCAGCCTAGAAACAGGGAGATCTTACAATGAGCAGTTCTTC. This codes for CASSLETGRSYNEQFF. The full variable domain, rest sourced from reference TRBV5-1 and TRBJ2-1, is KAGVTQTPRYLIKTRGQQVTLSCSPISGHRSVSWYQQTPGQGLQFLFEYFSETQRNKGNFPGRFSGRQFSNSRSEMNVSTLELGDSALYLCASSLETGRSYNEQFFGPGTRLTVL.

The genes are TRBV6-6 and TRBJ2-1; D unclear. V was cut by 0 bases and J by 0 bases, with 9 bases left in between. The V gene's germline CDR1 is MNHNY and CDR2 SVGAGI (reference sequence). The CDR3 has 16 residues. Here the CDR3 reads CASSYSSDPSYNEQFF. In DNA, the CDR3 is TGTGCCAGCAGTTACTCGAGCGATCCCTCCTACAATGAGCAGTTCTTC.

This sequence joins TRBV4-1 and TRBJ1-5; D unclear. V lost 2 bases, J lost 4 bases, and 18 bases lay in between. Germline V gene data show CDR1 as MGHRA and CDR2 as YSYEKL. There are 17 residues in the CDR3. CDR3 in DNA: TGCGCCAGCAGCCAACTCATCTACCACGGGATTAATCAGCCCCAGCATTTT. It yields the protein CASSQLIYHGINQPQHF.

The chain recombines TRBV28 with TRBJ1-4; 7 nucleotides line up with TRBD1. The length of the CDR3 is 14 residues. CDR1 and CDR2 (germline): MDHEN, SYDVKM. V dropped 5 bases and J dropped 4; count of bases not matched to a gene: 4. Here the CDR3 reads CASSGAGGNEKLFF. The CDR3 region has the DNA TGTGCCAGCAGTGGCGCAGGGGGTAATGAAAAACTGTTTTTT.

This chain uses TRBV5-1 with TRBJ2-5; TRBD1 matches 7 bases. Germline values: CDR1 SGHRS, CDR2 YFSETQ. With 3 bases clipped from V and 1 base from J, the junction kept 6 bases outside the gene matches. This CDR3 comprises 15 residues. The CDR3 sequence: CASSWLQGPQETQYF. The CDR3 DNA follows: TGCGCCAGCAGCTGGCTACAGGGGCCCCAAGAGACCCAGTACTTC.

The rearrangement uses TRBV6-6 and TRBJ2-2, with TRBD2 matching 12 bases. CDR3 size: 17 residues. The germline V gene encodes CDR1 MNHNY and CDR2 SVGAGI (reference sequence). The V segment lost 5 bases and the J segment 6 bases; nucleotides outside the gene matches: 10. The CDR3 region is CASSLAGGPYSPGELFF. The CDR3 coding sequence is TGTGCCAGCAGTCTAGCGGGGGGGCCATACTCCCCCGGGGAGCTGTTTTTT.

This chain connects TRBV7-9 to TRBJ2-1; TRBD2 matches 10 bases. CDR1 SEHNR and CDR2 FQNEAQ come from the germline V gene (reference sequence). The CDR3 has 17 residues. The V segment lost 5 bases and the J segment 5 bases; nucleotides outside the gene matches: 12. The CDR3 loop reads CASSQISGGRTNNEQFF. The CDR3 bases are TGTGCCAGCAGCCAAATTAGCGGGGGGCGGACTAACAATGAGCAGTTCTTC.

This chain joins TRBV5-1 and TRBJ2-2; a possible D gene is TRBD1 (5 bases). The germline CDR1 and CDR2 sequences are SGHRS and YFSETQ. V lost 2 bases to trimming and J lost 6 bases, with 14 bases between them. This CDR3 is built from 15 residues. The CDR3 DNA reads as TGCGCCAGCAGCTTAAACTTAGGGGTCGCCGGGGAGCTGTTTTTT. Protein: CASSLNLGVAGELFF.

V and J are TRBV5-6 and TRBJ2-3; D ambiguous. Germline lookup yields CDR1 SGHDT and CDR2 YYEEEE. The CDR3 spans 16 residues. The germline V and J ends were trimmed by 7 bases and 4 bases, with 22 bases remaining between them. DNA for the CDR3: TGTGCCAGCGTGCTAGGCGCAGCACACCAATCAGATACGCAGTATTTT. Its protein product is CASVLGAAHQSDTQYF.

This sequence joins TRBV11-2 and TRBJ2-1; 10 bases align to TRBD2. The CDR3 spans 15 residues. After removal of 5 bases from V and 7 bases from J, the junction contained 8 bases not matched to a gene. Germline lookup yields CDR1 SGHAT and CDR2 FQNNGV. CDR3 region: CASSVLSGGGNEQFF. The CDR3 region has the DNA TGTGCCAGCAGCGTCCTGAGCGGGGGGGGGAATGAGCAGTTCTTC.

V is TRBV5-1 and J is TRBJ2-3; D unresolved. The CDR3 runs to 16 residues. CDR1 and CDR2 (germline): SGHRS, YFSETQ. Trimming left V 6 bases short and J 0 bases short, with 17 bases between. The CDR3 here is CASNQLASFSTDTQYF. CDR3 DNA: TGCGCCAGCAATCAATTAGCTAGTTTTAGCACAGATACGCAGTATTTT.

This clone was seen only a few times. The chain carries TRBV6-2 or TRBV6-3 and TRBJ1-3; no clear D. The CDR3 has 13 residues. V was pared by 8 bases and J by 3 bases, with 11 bases between. Germline values: CDR1 MNHEY, CDR2 SVGEGT. The DNA for the CDR3 is TGTGCCAGCGGTTCTTGGAGTGGAAACACCATATATTTT. Its protein product is CASGSWSGNTIYF.

The chain has TRBV30 and TRBJ2-2; TRBD1 agrees at 7 bases. V lost 5 bases and J lost 6; bases outside the gene matches: 12. The germline V gene encodes CDR1 GTSNPN and CDR2 SVGIG (reference sequence). The CDR3 length is 15 residues. The CDR3 DNA is TGTGCCTGGGGAAGGGACAGCGTAATCGCCGGGGAGCTGTTTTTT. Translating gives CAWGRDSVIAGELFF.

This rearrangement joins TRBV7-2 to TRBJ1-1; maybe TRBD1 (6 bases). The CDR3 loop spans 14 amino acids. V was clipped by 2 bases and J by 1 base, with 8 bases between them. CDR1 and CDR2 (germline): SGHTA, FQGNSA. The CDR3 spells CASSLRTANTEAFF. CDR3 sequence (DNA): TGTGCCAGCAGCTTACGGACAGCGAACACTGAAGCTTTCTTT.

The chain is built from TRBV19 and TRBJ2-1, with D unclear. The CDR3 contains 12 residues. The germline V gene encodes CDR1 LNHDA and CDR2 SQIVND (reference sequence). V was shortened by 5 bases and J by 5 bases, with 7 bases between the two germline ends. The CDR3 spells CASSPPDNEQFF. The CDR3 bases are TGTGCCAGTAGTCCACCGGACAATGAGCAGTTCTTC.

The rearrangement joins TRBV3-1 (or the pseudogene TRBV3-2) to TRBJ2-1, with 8 bases fitting TRBD1. V lost 0 bases to trimming and J lost 5 bases; unmatched junction nucleotides: 3. The CDR3 consists of 15 residues. The germline CDR1 and CDR2 sequences are LGHDT and YNNKEL (reference sequence). The CDR3: CASSQDGQGDNEQFF. The CDR3 DNA reads as TGTGCCAGCAGCCAAGACGGACAGGGAGACAATGAGCAGTTCTTC.

The rearrangement links TRBV5-4 to TRBJ1-2, with 10 bases fitting TRBD1. The V and J ends lost 3 bases and 6 bases, in that order; junction bases with no gene match: 2. Germline V gene data show CDR1 as SGHNT and CDR2 as YYREEE (reference sequence). This CDR3 contains 13 residues. The CDR3 sequence is CASSSGTGDGYTF. In DNA form, the CDR3 reads TGTGCCAGCAGCTCCGGGACAGGGGATGGCTACACCTTC.

This clone was detected only once. The chain uses TRBV7-2 and TRBJ2-2; TRBD1 matches 7 bases. Germline values: CDR1 SGHTA, CDR2 FQGNSA. The CDR3 contains 14 residues. V lost 8 bases to trimming and J lost 4 bases; unmatched junction nucleotides: 7. Written as DNA, the CDR3 is TGTGCCAGCCGGACAGGACCCTCCACCGGGGAGCTGTTTTTT. Amino acid sequence: CASRTGPSTGELFF.

The chain joins TRBV4-3 to TRBJ1-3; 7 bases are a match to TRBD1. Looked up from germline, CDR1 is LGHNA and CDR2 is YSLEER. The CDR3 sequence is 15 residues long. V lost 4 bases, J lost 2 bases, and 5 bases stayed unmatched. In DNA form, the CDR3 reads TGCGCCAGCAGCCGAGACAGGGCCACTGGAAACACCATATATTTT. Its protein product is CASSRDRATGNTIYF.